Included here is one T cell receptor beta chain sequence, with context. Trimming took 11 bases from V and 0 from J, leaving 10 bases between them. The CDR3 is 13 residues long. This record belongs to a study of blood T cell repertoires in COVID-19. Turning to the study itself: T cells, B-cell-depleted T cells, or PBMCs supplied cDNA or gDNA.

The assay was immunoSEQ multiplex PCR, and TCRdb's table has in-frame clones only and misses some. The sample consists of 240,000 or so clones, about 86% of them appearing once. The V gene is TRBV23-1, the J gene TRBJ2-2, with D perhaps matching TRBD1 (5 bases). TRBV23-1 is noted as an ORF with a role that remains uncertain. The source is a man aged 55 to 70 with acute or convalescent COVID-19. Sequenced: peripheral blood. The CDR3 nucleotides read TGCGCCTTACAGGTGCCGAACACCGGGGAGCTGTTTTTT. Amino acids: CALQVPNTGELFF.